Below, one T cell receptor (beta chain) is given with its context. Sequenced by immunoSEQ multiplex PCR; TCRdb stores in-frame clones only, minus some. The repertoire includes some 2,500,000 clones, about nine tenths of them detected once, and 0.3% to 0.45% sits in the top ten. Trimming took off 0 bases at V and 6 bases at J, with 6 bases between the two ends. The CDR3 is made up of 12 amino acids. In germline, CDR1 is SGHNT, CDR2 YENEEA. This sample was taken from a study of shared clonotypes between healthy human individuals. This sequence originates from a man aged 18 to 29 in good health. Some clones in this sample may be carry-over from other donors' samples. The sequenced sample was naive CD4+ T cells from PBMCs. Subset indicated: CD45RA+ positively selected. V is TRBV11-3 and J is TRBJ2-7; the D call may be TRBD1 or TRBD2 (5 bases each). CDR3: CASSLDGAEQYF. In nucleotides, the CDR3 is TGTGCCAGCAGCTTAGACGGGGCCGAGCAGTACTTC.